A selection of T cell receptor beta chains follows, all from one sample in a study of early T cells in non-severe SARS-CoV-2 infection. MiXCR was run by TCRdb on the 5' RACE reads, yielding one entry per CDR3 protein. The table lists more than 85,000 distinct CDR3 sequences, 16% of them singletons, with roughly 1.2% in the top ten. The sequencing sample was made of whole blood. These receptors were taken from an adult who was a healthcare worker with PCR-confirmed SARS-CoV-2 infection or an uninfected control (not recorded which). Each CDR3 is given with its conserved first and last residue. Each record gives: V gene, D gene, clone size, J gene, CDR3 protein, CDR3 DNA. The D gene is left open where the match is weak. A row's size may be missing; if present it is once, few, many or a size class.

>TRBV7-2|NA|NA|TRBJ1-6
CASSLDGPGAFVNSPLHF
TGTGCCAGCAGCTTAGACGGTCCAGGGGCTTTCGTGAATTCACCCCTCCACTTT
>TRBV12-3/TRBV12-4|NA|NA|TRBJ2-7
CASSPAYEQYF
TGTGCCAGCAGTCCAGCCTACGAGCAGTACTTC
>TRBV12-3/TRBV12-4|TRBD1|NA|TRBJ1-5
CASGTASNQPQHF
TGTGCCAGCGGGACAGCTAGCAATCAGCCCCAGCATTTT
>TRBV18|NA|NA|TRBJ2-1
CASSPPVQRITYYNEQFF
TGTGCCAGCTCACCACCTGTTCAACGGATAACCTACTACAATGAGCAGTTCTTC
>TRBV5-1|NA|NA|TRBJ2-3
CATGADTDTQYF
TGCGCCACCGGGGCAGACACAGATACGCAGTATTTT
>TRBV28|NA|NA|TRBJ1-1
CASSLQPRSTEAFF
TGTGCCAGCAGTTTACAGCCAAGGTCTACTGAAGCTTTCTTT
>TRBV2|TRBD2|NA|TRBJ2-1
CASSETGGSSYNEQFF
TGTGCCAGCAGTGAAACGGGGGGTTCTTCCTACAATGAGCAGTTCTTC
>TRBV28|NA|many|TRBJ1-2
CASSMSGGVVYPNYGYTF
TGTGCCAGCAGCATGTCGGGGGGAGTAGTTTACCCCAACTATGGCTACACCTTC
>TRBV27|NA|NA|TRBJ2-7
CASSRTVSYEQYF
TGTGCCAGCAGTCGGACAGTCTCCTACGAGCAGTACTTC
>TRBV12-3/TRBV12-4|NA|medium-sized|TRBJ1-2
CASNSNYGYTF
TGTGCCAGCAATTCTAACTATGGCTACACCTTC
>TRBV5-6|TRBD1|NA|TRBJ1-1
CASSLIRGGPEAFF
TGTGCCAGCAGCTTGATCAGGGGGGGTCCTGAAGCTTTCTTT
>TRBV4-2|NA|NA|TRBJ1-1
CASSQEQGDRAEAFF
TGTGCCAGCAGCCAAGAACAGGGCGATCGGGCTGAAGCTTTCTTT
>TRBV6-6|NA|NA|TRBJ1-1
CASSYVATEAFF
TGTGCCAGCAGTTACGTAGCCACTGAAGCTTTCTTT
>TRBV7-9|NA|NA|TRBJ2-3
CASSLESGADTQYF
TGTGCCAGCAGCTTAGAATCAGGCGCAGATACGCAGTATTTT
>TRBV5-1|NA|many|TRBJ2-1
CASSRTGSSNIEQFF
TGCGCCAGCAGCCGTACCGGGAGTTCAAATATTGAGCAGTTCTTC
>TRBV20-1|NA|many|TRBJ2-1
CSANRGYNEQFF
TGCAGTGCCAACCGAGGGTACAATGAGCAGTTCTTC
>TRBV20-1|TRBD1|few|TRBJ1-4
CSALWTGEKSTNEKLFF
TGCAGTGCTCTCTGGACAGGGGAAAAATCAACTAATGAAAAACTGTTTTTT
>TRBV2|TRBD1|few|TRBJ1-5
CASSAGQGANQPQHF
TGTGCCAGCAGTGCGGGACAGGGGGCCAATCAGCCCCAGCATTTT
>TRBV7-9|NA|many|TRBJ2-7
CASSSLGYEQYF
TGTGCCAGCAGCTCCCTTGGGTACGAGCAGTACTTC
>TRBV18|TRBD1|NA|TRBJ1-5
CASSQQGQQPQHF
TGTGCCAGCTCACAACAGGGGCAACAGCCCCAGCATTTT
>TRBV9|NA|few|TRBJ2-1
CASSAPYGGNEQFF
TGTGCCAGCAGCGCTCCCTACGGGGGCAATGAGCAGTTCTTC
>TRBV29-1|NA|NA|TRBJ1-4
CGGGKNEKLFF
TGCGGCGGGGGGAAAAATGAAAAACTGTTTTTT
>TRBV15|NA|NA|TRBJ2-7
CATRKDFSYEQYF
TGTGCCACCAGGAAAGATTTCTCCTACGAGCAGTACTTC
>TRBV7-9|NA|few|TRBJ2-5
CASSLNSRVVETQYF
TGTGCCAGCAGCTTAAATTCCCGGGTGGTAGAGACCCAGTACTTC
>TRBV19|NA|NA|TRBJ2-1
CASSIGPLGSYNEQFF
TGTGCCAGTAGTATAGGTCCCCTAGGCTCCTACAATGAGCAGTTCTTC
>TRBV7-2|TRBD2|NA|TRBJ2-1
CASSPETSRYNEQFF
TGTGCCAGCAGCCCCGAGACTAGCAGATACAATGAGCAGTTCTTC
>TRBV2|TRBD1|few|TRBJ1-3
CASSGQGAYGNTIYF
TGTGCCAGCAGCGGACAGGGGGCGTATGGAAACACCATATATTTT